The clone carrying this T cell receptor (beta chain) has ten or more counts. TCRdb reprocessed the 5' RACE reads with MiXCR, giving one entry per CDR3 protein. Among a few hundred thousand distinct CDR3 sequences listed, roughly 7.5% were seen once. The data derive from a study of T cells after yellow fever vaccination. Germline V CDR1 and CDR2: MGHDK, SYGVNS. The CDR3 contains 16 residues. V lost 4 bases to trimming and J lost 1 base, with 13 bases between them. The input for sequencing was PBMCs, taken around 45 days after the first yellow fever vaccination. The origin of this receptor is a man aged 18 to 30 who received the YFV17D yellow fever vaccine. The rearrangement joins TRBV25-1 to TRBJ2-2; a possible D gene is TRBD1 (6 bases). CDR3 coding DNA: TGTGCCAGCAGTGCCACCGGGACATTGAACACCGGGGAGCTGTTTTTT. Translated, it gives CASSATGTLNTGELFF.